A single sample is the source of the 18 T cell receptor beta chains below, sequenced in a study of cytomegalovirus exposure and HLA in healthy donors. With 60 Vbeta and 13 Jbeta primers, the PCR was carried out. Profiled with immunoSEQ multiplex PCR; TCRdb holds only in-frame clones, not every one. Among about 190,000 clones listed, 75% to 80% were seen once. The sample taken for sequencing was PBMCs. The source of these receptors is a woman aged 25-40 years in good health and CMV-seropositive.

V gene TRBV29-1 combines with J gene TRBJ1-4; tentative D call: TRBD1 (5 bases). Per the germline V gene, CDR1 is SQVTM and CDR2 is ANQGSEA. The CDR3 totals 13 residues. Trimming stripped 4 bases from V and 11 bases from J, with 17 bases between. The CDR3 DNA reads TGCAGCGTTGTTTCGGTAATTGGGGGGAAACTGTTTTTT. Translated, it gives CSVVSVIGGKLFF.

V is TRBV9 and J is TRBJ1-5; 7 bases line up with TRBD1. The V gene's germline CDR1 is SGDLS and CDR2 YYNGEE. The J segment lost 0 bases and the V segment lost 3 bases, leaving 6 bases of the junction unmatched. The CDR3 is made up of 16 amino acids. Here the CDR3 DNA reads TGTGCCAGCAGCGCAACAGGGGACGATAGCAATCAGCCCCAGCATTTT. It translates to CASSATGDDSNQPQHF.

This chain connects TRBV5-6 to TRBJ1-2, with 7 bases lining up with TRBD1. With 4 bases clipped from V and 7 bases from J, the junction kept 1 base outside the gene matches. Germline lookup yields CDR1 SGHDT and CDR2 YYEEEE. The CDR3 loop spans 11 amino acids. CDR3 nucleotide sequence: TGTGCCAGCAGCGCAGGGGGTGGCTACACCTTC. Its protein is CASSAGGGYTF.

The gene calls are TRBV28 and TRBJ1-1; perhaps TRBD1 as D (5 bases). Trimming left V 8 bases short and J 8 bases short, with 21 bases between. The CDR3 length is 14 residues. Germline CDR1 MDHEN, CDR2 SYDVKM. CDR3 coding DNA: TGTGCCAGCGGGGCGATAGGGGCCGGCGGCGAAGCTTTCTTT. This translates into CASGAIGAGGEAFF.

The chain carries TRBV9 and TRBJ2-1, with D perhaps TRBD2 (7 bases). The ends were cut back, 4 bases at V and 8 bases at J, with 16 bases in the middle. CDR1 and CDR2 from the germline V gene are SGDLS and YYNGEE. There are 14 residues in the CDR3. For the CDR3, the DNA is TGTGCCAGCAGCCTCCGGGGGGCCTCATATGAGCAGTTCTTC. Protein sequence: CASSLRGASYEQFF.

The chain's CDR3 is CSVLTGGNEKLFF. For the CDR3, the DNA is TGCAGCGTCCTAACCGGGGGTAATGAAAAACTGTTTTTT. This sequence joins TRBV29-1 and TRBJ1-4, with a tentative D call TRBD1 (5 bases). The CDR3 is made up of 13 amino acids. Germline V gene lookup returns CDR1 SQVTM and CDR2 ANQGSEA. Trimming left V 6 bases short and J 4 bases short, with 12 bases between.

The V call is TRBV27, the J call TRBJ1-4; D is ambiguous. V was cut by 4 bases and J by 0 bases, with 6 bases left in between. The CDR3 loop spans 14 amino acids. Germline V gives CDR1 MNHEY, CDR2 SMNVEV (reference sequence). CDR3 region: CASSSGATNEKLFF. Here the CDR3 DNA reads TGTGCCAGCAGTTCGGGTGCAACTAATGAAAAACTGTTTTTT.

V and J are TRBV27 and TRBJ1-2; 7 positions agree with TRBD1. The ends lost 3 bases at V and 4 bases at J; junction bases unmatched: 8. This CDR3 region has 15 residues. Germline values: CDR1 MNHEY, CDR2 SMNVEV (reference sequence). DNA of the CDR3: TGTGCCAGCAGTTTGTCCCCCGGGACAGCCTATGGCTACACCTTC. It yields the protein CASSLSPGTAYGYTF.

The DNA of the CDR3 is TGTGCCAGCAGCTTAGGACAGGGACAAGAGACCCAGTACTTC. Protein: CASSLGQGQETQYF. The chain carries TRBV11-2 and TRBJ2-5; 7 bases map to TRBD1. The trim removed 1 base at V and 2 bases at J, leaving 1 base unmatched. The germline V gene has CDR1 SGHAT and CDR2 FQNNGV. The CDR3 sequence is 14 residues long.

In this sample, this clone turned up once. This sequence joins TRBV15 and TRBJ2-7, with 9 nucleotides matching TRBD2. V shed 5 bases, J shed 4 bases, and the junction held 6 bases outside the gene matches. The CDR3 totals 14 residues. In germline, CDR1 is LNHNV, CDR2 YYDKDF (reference sequence). The CDR3 reads CATSPGSGGYEQYF. CDR3 in DNA: TGTGCCACCAGCCCGGGTAGCGGGGGTTACGAGCAGTACTTC. The full variable domain, in which reference TRBV15 and TRBJ2-7 provide the parts outside the CDR3, is DAMVIQNPRYQVTQFGKPVTLSCSQTLNHNVMYWYQQKSSQAPKLLFHYYDKDFNNEADTPDNFQSRRPNTSFCFLDIRSPGLGDTAMYLCATSPGSGGYEQYFGPGTRLTVT.

Details on this clone: The same CDR3 arises from other DNA sequences in this sample as well. This chain joins TRBV20-1 and TRBJ2-7; tentative D call: TRBD2 (5 bases). Germline values: CDR1 DFQATT, CDR2 SNEGSKA (reference sequence). With 5 bases removed from V and 3 bases from J, the gap between germline ends came to 8 bases. This CDR3 spans 11 amino acids. The CDR3 coding sequence is TGCAGTGCTCGACGGGACTACGAGCAGTACTTC. Amino acids: CSARRDYEQYF.

The V and J genes are TRBV6-5 and TRBJ2-3; D is possibly TRBD2 (6 bases). CDR1 MNHEY and CDR2 SVGAGI come from the germline V gene. V gave up 6 bases and J gave up 8 bases, with 15 bases separating them. The CDR3 is 13 residues long. CDR3 in DNA: TGTGCCAGCAGCCCCCTGGGGGGAGGTACGCAGTATTTT. Translated, it gives CASSPLGGGTQYF.

The chain has TRBV18 and TRBJ1-1; the D gene is possibly TRBD1 (5 bases). V dropped 6 bases and J dropped 1 base, with 12 bases sitting between them. The CDR3 spans 14 residues. Germline CDR1 reads KGHSH; CDR2 reads LQKENI. The CDR3 DNA reads TGTGCCAGCTCCCCCCGCGGACAGAACACTGAAGCTTTCTTT. Amino acid sequence: CASSPRGQNTEAFF. The variable domain in full, with the rest retrieved from reference TRBV18 and TRBJ1-1, is NAGVMQNPRHLVRRRGQEARLRCSPMKGHSHVYWYRQLPEEGLKFMVYLQKENIIDESGMPKERFSAEFPKEGPSILRIQQVVRGDSAAYFCASSPRGQNTEAFFGQGTRLTVV.

V is TRBV19 and J is TRBJ2-1, with 9 nucleotides matching TRBD2. Germline CDR1 is LNHDA and CDR2 is SQIVND (reference sequence). This CDR3 spans 13 amino acids. Trimming cost V 7 bases and J 4 bases; bases outside gene matches: 2. CDR3 coding DNA: TGTGCCAGTACTAGCGGGGAATACAATGAGCAGTTCTTC. Its protein is CASTSGEYNEQFF.

The chain has TRBV15 and TRBJ2-2; TRBD1 aligns across 8 bases. V lost 4 bases and J lost 1; bases outside the gene matches: 5. Germline lookup yields CDR1 LNHNV and CDR2 YYDKDF (reference sequence). The CDR3 extends over 16 amino acids. CDR3 loop: CATSIDRGENTGELFF. CDR3 DNA sequence: TGTGCCACCAGCATCGACAGGGGTGAGAACACCGGGGAGCTGTTTTTT.

This clone showed up just a few times. The rearrangement links TRBV9 to TRBJ1-2; 7 bases are a match to TRBD1. Germline V CDR1 and CDR2: SGDLS, YYNGEE. V lost 1 base, J lost 4 bases, and 4 bases stayed unmatched. The CDR3 has 14 residues. CDR3 sequence reads: CASSVQGGAYGYTF. The CDR3 nucleotides read TGTGCCAGCAGCGTACAGGGGGGAGCCTATGGCTACACCTTC.

The chain has TRBV11-2 and TRBJ2-1; 15 positions match TRBD2. V lost 2 bases, J lost 6 bases, and 8 bases stayed unmatched. This CDR3 contains 18 residues. Germline CDR1 is SGHAT and CDR2 is FQNNGV. This CDR3 reads CASSLRGLAGGQSNEQFF. For the CDR3, the DNA is TGTGCCAGCAGCTTAAGGGGACTAGCGGGGGGCCAGAGCAATGAGCAGTTCTTC.

V is TRBV2 and J is TRBJ2-7; possible D gene TRBD2, 6 bases. The CDR3 has 14 residues. Trimming cost V 6 bases and J 5 bases, with 17 bases left between them. The germline gives CDR1 SNHLY, CDR2 FYNNEI. The CDR3 sequence is CASRRDPGTNEQYF. The CDR3 DNA follows: TGTGCCAGCAGGCGGGATCCGGGGACCAACGAGCAGTACTTC. The variable domain in full, with the rest retrieved from reference TRBV2 and TRBJ2-7, is EPEVTQTPSHQVTQMGQEVILRCVPISNHLYFYWYRQILGQKVEFLVSFYNNEISEKSEIFDDQFSVERPDGSNFTLKIRSTKLEDSAMYFCASRRDPGTNEQYFGPGTRLTVT.